This T cell receptor beta chain comes out of a study of Ad26.COV2.S vaccination and SARS-CoV-2 variants. General observations from the study: People given the vaccine had a wider spike-specific TCR breadth than placebo recipients did. There was a possibility that the TCR breadth and depth analyses underestimated total T cell responses.

Treatment of the sample: roughly 19 received Ad26.COV2.S at low or high dose, single or two shots; about 5 received placebo; per-sample allocation not given. After the first vaccine or placebo injection, samples were drawn on day 63. An Ad26 vector was used to express Wuhan-strain SARS-CoV-2 spike as the vaccine. Clones were sequenced by immunoSEQ multiplex PCR, and TCRdb holds only the in-frame ones, with some missing. The profile shows 410,000 or so clones, over 80% of them singletons. Note on this clone: Antigen unknown.

The specimen was peripheral blood, collected in a trial of Ad26.COV2.S vaccine versus placebo. This sequence was found in a person between 18 and 60 years old who received the Ad26.COV2.S COVID-19 vaccine or a placebo.

CDR3 region: CASSPRPGQIYNEQFF. For the CDR3, the DNA is TGCGCCAGCAGCCCGCGACCGGGACAGATCTACAATGAGCAGTTCTTC. The chain has TRBV23-1 and TRBJ2-1; TRBD1 aligns across 7 bases. TRBV23-1 is flagged as an ORF with uncertain function. V trimming: 6 bases; J trimming: 3 bases; junction bases outside the gene matches: 11. The CDR3 consists of 16 residues.